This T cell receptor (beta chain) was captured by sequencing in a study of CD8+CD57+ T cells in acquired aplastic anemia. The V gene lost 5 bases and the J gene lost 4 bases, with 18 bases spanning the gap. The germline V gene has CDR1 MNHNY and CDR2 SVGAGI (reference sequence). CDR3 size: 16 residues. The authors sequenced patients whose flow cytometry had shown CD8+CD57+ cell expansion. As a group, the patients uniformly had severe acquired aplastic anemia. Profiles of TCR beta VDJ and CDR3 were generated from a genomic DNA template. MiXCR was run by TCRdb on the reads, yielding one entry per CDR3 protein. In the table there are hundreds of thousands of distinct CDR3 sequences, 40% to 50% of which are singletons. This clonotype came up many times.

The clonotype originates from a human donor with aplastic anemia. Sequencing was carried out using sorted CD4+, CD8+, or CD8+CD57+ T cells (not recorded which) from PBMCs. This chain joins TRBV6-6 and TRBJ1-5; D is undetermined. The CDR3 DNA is TGTGCCAGCAGTACAAACCGGGAGATCCAAAATCAGCCCCAGCATTTT. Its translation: CASSTNREIQNQPQHF.